This T cell receptor beta chain originates from a study of monozygotic twins with inflammatory bowel disease (dated by TCRdb to between 2017 and 2020). For the wider study: The complete study included approximately 30 monozygotic twin pairs: 19 IBD-discordant Danish pairs and nine German pairs, of which four were IBD-concordant and five were IBD-discordant. Each individual had, on average, about 151 000 unique TCRalpha sequences and 181 000 unique TCRbeta sequences available for analysis. The search for disease-associated traits relied mainly on comparing, within discordant pairs, IBD patients with their genetically identical healthy co-twins.

From each donor, an approximately 2.5 ml peripheral blood sample was collected into PAXgene tubes and kept at -80 degrees C. Total RNA was isolated from whole blood with the PAXgene blood miRNA kit on an automated QIAcube, without T cell sorting. Peripheral blood from monozygotic twin pairs, either concordant or discordant for inflammatory bowel disease, underwent deep TCRalpha and TCRbeta repertoire profiling that used unique molecular barcoding. Smoking habits were recorded for all twin pairs, with individuals classified as current, former or never smokers. Receptor libraries were prepared by 5' RACE. The input for every TCR library was around 4,000 ng of total RNA. For each sample, cDNA synthesis with SMARTScribe reverse transcriptase was split into eight separate reactions. During cDNA synthesis, template switching introduced unique molecular identifiers that contained a 6-nucleotide sample barcode. TCRalpha and TCRbeta cDNA was amplified by two nested PCRs of 16 and 9 cycles, with bead purification after each PCR. Before amplification, the cDNA was treated with uracil DNA-glycosylase and purified using the QIAquick PCR purification kit. In the second PCR, Illumina TruSeq-compatible adapters and sample-specific barcodes were added. TapeStation and Qubit were used to check library quality and concentration, and 5 ng of each library went into the pool. Sequencing of the pooled libraries was done on an Illumina HiSeq2500 single-index Rapid Run using custom sequencing primers and 2 x 100 bp reads. For the original study's pipeline: MiGEC version 1.2.6 was used for UMI-based consensus assembly, which corrected PCR and sequencing errors. V(D)J alignment, clonotype assembly and CDR3 extraction were performed with MiXCR version 2.1.1. Gene usage, clonotype sharing and MAIT/NKT TCR abundance were normalised by analysing the top 1000, 10 000 and 20 000 clonotypes per sample. Diversity was computed as the inverse Simpson index with the vegan R package after downsampling to 27 000 UMIs. Statistical testing used paired Mann-Whitney U tests on the discordant twin pairs and applied Benjamini-Hochberg correction for multiple testing. After TCRdb reprocessed the reads, each CDR3 protein sequence was kept as one row, without DNA. For this entry, the V and J calls and clone size follow TCRdb and not the study's own pipeline. The sample's table lists a count of around 450,000 distinct CDR3 sequences. The ten largest clonotypes hold around 2.4% of the sample.

With regard to this clonotype: It has no known antigen specificity.

The CDR3 numbers 13 residues from cysteine through phenylalanine. No DNA is listed. Reading the germline V gene gives CDR1 SGHDT and CDR2 YYEEEE. Overall study results and their limits: Differing immunosuppressive treatments among patients may have added background noise and inter-individual variability to the repertoires. Concordant and discordant twins showed no difference in repertoire similarity, possibly because of limited statistical power. The analysis was unable to tell different T cell subtypes apart. Compared with healthy twins, IBD patients had fewer clonotypes in common with other individuals, a difference most pronounced in patients showing signs of disease activity. TCRbeta repertoire diversity, by inverse Simpson index, was decreased in IBD patients compared with their healthy co-twins. The results gave no support for a single strong signal or clonotype linked to IBD.

The chain is encoded by TRBV5-6 joined to TRBJ2-3; TCRdb calls TRBD1, which cannot be checked without DNA. The sequencing sample was made of blood. This TCR derives from a human donor with ulcerative colitis or Crohn's disease, or a healthy co-twin of an affected twin (not recorded which). The CDR3 is CASYRVRADTQYF.